This TCR beta chain was sequenced for a study of blood T cell repertoires in COVID-19. Study as a whole: Samples of COVID-19 (acute and convalescent) were obtained from the United States, Italy and Spain. The analysed material was cDNA or gDNA that came from T cells, B-cell-depleted T cells, or PBMCs.

The CDR3 is made up of 13 amino acids. Germline V lookup: CDR1 SGHNT, CDR2 YYREEE (reference sequence). Deletions cut 4 bases from V and 4 bases from J, with 12 bases between. Original processing notes: How many nucleated cells were present was estimated from reference gene primer amplification. TCRdb's table, derived via immunoSEQ multiplex PCR, lists solely in-frame clones and lacks some. From that table come the V and J calls and clone size; the DNA was used to work out D and trimming. The table has 85,000 to 90,000 clones, 80% seen once; the top ten hold about 15%. This sequence joins TRBV5-4 and TRBJ2-7; the D gene is possibly TRBD1 (6 bases). The receptor was isolated from a woman older than 75 with active or convalescent COVID-19. Sequences were obtained from peripheral blood. Here the CDR3 reads CASSLQGKYEQYF. The CDR3 region has the DNA TGTGCCAGCAGCCTACAGGGTAAATACGAGCAGTACTTC.